A single sample gave rise to the 24 T cell receptor beta chains below, sequenced in a study of breast tumors, draining lymph nodes, adjacent tissues. Each CDR3 protein gets one entry after TCRdb re-called the multiplex PCR reads with MiXCR. In the table there are about 180,000 distinct CDR3 sequences, 25% to 40% of which are singletons. The lymph nodes were axillary draining lymph nodes from breast cancer patients. What was sequenced was axillary lymph node tissue. These TCRs come from a female donor with breast cancer. Some clones in this sample may be carry-over from other donors' samples.

Ten or more counts support this clonotype. The rearrangement joins TRBV7-9 to TRBJ2-7; perhaps TRBD1 as D (5 bases). This CDR3 contains 14 residues. V was trimmed by 5 bases and J by 3 bases, leaving 14 bases between them. Germline loops: CDR1 SEHNR, CDR2 FQNEAQ (reference sequence). The CDR3 loop is CASSNLLQDYEQYF. CDR3 nucleotide sequence: TGTGCCAGCAGCAACCTCTTACAGGACTACGAGCAGTACTTC.

The rearrangement joins TRBV13 to TRBJ2-1, with D hard to call. V lost 5 bases to trimming and J lost 0 bases, with 17 bases between them. The CDR3 covers 17 residues. The germline CDR1 and CDR2 sequences are PRHDT and FYEKMQ (reference sequence). The CDR3, as DNA: TGTGCCAGCAGCGGGTACTCTGACGGAGCCTCCTACAATGAGCAGTTCTTC. Translating gives CASSGYSDGASYNEQFF.

On this clonotype itself: A much larger clone differs by one base, so this may be a read error. The conserved final phenylalanine or tryptophan is absent from the CDR3, which likely points to a read error. The CDR3 protein is CASILEEYNEQFS. In DNA form, the CDR3 reads TGTGCCAGCATCCTAGAGGAATACAATGAGCAGTTCTCC. V usage is TRBV9 and J usage is TRBJ2-1, with D uncertain. The CDR3 length is 13 residues. Germline values: CDR1 SGDLS, CDR2 YYNGEE. V was pared by 6 bases and J by 4 bases, with 11 bases between.

In its sample, this clonotype was seen a few times. V and J are TRBV10-3 and TRBJ1-1; the match to TRBD1 covers 8 bases. The germline V gene has CDR1 ENHRY and CDR2 SYGVKD. V was pared by 11 bases and J by 4 bases, with 9 bases of the junction left unmatched. The length of the CDR3 is 13 residues. The CDR3 coding sequence is TGTGCCGGGCGACAGGGGACAGGCACTGAAGCTTTCTTT. As protein: CAGRQGTGTEAFF.

This clonotype came up many times. This CDR3 reads CASSSLRVAGTDTQYF. The CDR3 DNA sequence: TGTGCCAGCAGCTCCCTCAGGGTTGCCGGCACAGATACGCAGTATTTT. The rearrangement uses TRBV7-8 and TRBJ2-3, with D perhaps matching TRBD1 (5 bases). V was clipped by 4 bases and J by 1 base, with 15 bases between them. In germline, CDR1 is SGHVS, CDR2 FQNEAQ. The CDR3 extends over 16 amino acids.

As regards this clonotype: In this CDR3 the conserved last residue, phenylalanine or tryptophan, is missing, so a read error is likely. Because the CDR3's place on the DNA is in doubt, the DNA is left out and the CDR3 is given as listed by TCRdb. The CDR3 region is CASSQTGGEKLLS. The rearrangement uses TRBV2 and TRBJ1-4; the table names TRBD1, a call not compared with the DNA. CDR1 and CDR2 from the germline V gene are SNHLY and FYNNEI. The CDR3 is 13 residues long, counting both termini.

The chain recombines TRBV9 with TRBJ2-5, with D perhaps TRBD2 (7 bases). CDR1 SGDLS and CDR2 YYNGEE come from the germline V gene. The CDR3 sequence is 13 residues long. Trimming shortened V by 3 bases and J by 4 bases, and 10 bases separated the two germline ends. In DNA, the CDR3 is TGTGCCAGCAGCGGGGGGGGGGCAGAGACCCAGTACTTC. Its protein is CASSGGGAETQYF. Combining the CDR3 with reference TRBV9 and TRBJ2-5 gives the whole variable domain DSGVTQTPKHLITATGQRVTLRCSPRSGDLSVYWYQQSLDQGLQFLIQYYNGEERAKGNILERFSAQQFPDLHSELNLSSLELGDSALYFCASSGGGAETQYFGPGTRLLVL.

This clonotype was seen a handful of times. The chain carries TRBV3-1 and TRBJ2-3; perhaps TRBD2 as D (7 bases). Germline CDR1 LGHDT, CDR2 YNNKEL (reference sequence). There are 16 residues in the CDR3. Deletions cut 0 bases from V and 4 bases from J, with 14 bases between. CDR3 protein: CASSQDWGGAADTQYF. The CDR3 DNA reads TGTGCCAGCAGCCAAGATTGGGGGGGGGCGGCAGATACGCAGTATTTT.

For this clonotype: A much larger clonotype is one base distant, so this may be a read error. The conserved closing phenylalanine or tryptophan is absent in this CDR3, likely reflecting a read error. The rearrangement uses TRBV2 and TRBJ2-7; possible D gene TRBD2, 7 bases. Germline V gene lookup returns CDR1 SNHLY and CDR2 FYNNEI. V was shortened by 3 bases and J by 4 bases, with 16 bases between the two germline ends. The CDR3 has 15 residues. The CDR3 coding sequence is TGTGCCAGCAGTGATCTTGGGGGGGGGGCTTACGAGCAGTACCTC. Translation gives CASSDLGGGAYEQYL.

Details on this clonotype: The CDR3 does not end in the conserved phenylalanine or tryptophan, so this is likely a read error. The DNA is omitted, as the CDR3 cannot be located on it reliably, and the CDR3 follows TCRdb's listing. This sequence joins TRBV7-3 and TRBJ2-1; the table assigns TRBD2, which was not confirmed against the DNA. The V gene's germline CDR1 is SGHTA and CDR2 FQGTGA. The CDR3 spans 14 amino acids, including both terminal residues. CDR3 region: CASSPQSGSNEQSL.

The CDR3 spells CASSYGQAANEKLFF. CDR3 coding DNA: TGTGCCAGCAGCTACGGACAGGCAGCTAATGAAAAACTGTTTTTT. The J gene is TRBJ1-4, the V gene TRBV5-8; 7 bases are a match to TRBD1. This CDR3 region has 15 residues. Trimming at V came to 3 bases and at J to 3 bases, leaving 5 bases not matched to a gene. The germline CDR1 and CDR2 sequences are SGHTS and YDEGEE.

This clonotype has a count of ten or more. The chain joins TRBV7-9 to TRBJ2-1, with D uncertain. The germline V gene has CDR1 SEHNR and CDR2 FQNEAQ (reference sequence). The CDR3 is made up of 15 amino acids. The V end was cut by 6 bases, the J end by 0 bases, with 12 bases between. CDR3 sequence: CASRPSSSSYNEQFF. CDR3 in DNA: TGTGCCAGCAGACCCTCCTCGAGCTCCTACAATGAGCAGTTCTTC. The complete variable domain, with remaining parts taken from reference TRBV7-9 and TRBJ2-1, reads DTGVSQNPRHKITKRGQNVTFRCDPISEHNRLYWYRQTLGQGPEFLTYFQNEAQLEKSRLLSDRFSAERPKGSFSTLEIQRTEQGDSAMYLCASRPSSSSYNEQFFGPGTRLTVL.

V is TRBV7-8 and J is TRBJ1-4; 7 bases line up with TRBD1. The V gene's germline CDR1 is SGHVS and CDR2 FQNEAQ. V lost 5 bases, J lost 3 bases, and 3 bases stayed unmatched. The CDR3 has 14 residues. The chain's CDR3 is CASSPGTANEKLFF. The CDR3 region has the DNA TGTGCCAGCAGCCCCGGGACAGCTAATGAAAAACTGTTTTTT.

Of note for this clonotype: No conserved phenylalanine or tryptophan is present at the end of the CDR3, so a read error is the likely explanation. CDR3 DNA: TGTGCCAGCAGTCCTCAGAGGTCCGGGGAGCTGTTTCTT. Amino acids: CASSPQRSGELFL. The chain joins TRBV27 to TRBJ2-2; no definite D call. This CDR3 has 13 amino acids. Germline loops: CDR1 MNHEY, CDR2 SMNVEV (reference sequence). V lost 5 bases to trimming and J lost 6 bases, with 10 bases between them.

The V gene is TRBV7-9, the J gene TRBJ2-1, with 9 bases lining up with TRBD1. Germline trimming cut 4 bases from V and 9 bases from J; bases unmatched to any gene: 7. Germline V lookup: CDR1 SEHNR, CDR2 FQNEAQ (reference sequence). This CDR3 has 14 amino acids. Here the CDR3 DNA reads TGTGCCAGCAGCTCGGGACAGGGATTTGGTGAGCAGTTCTTC. This sequence encodes CASSSGQGFGEQFF. Supplemented by reference TRBV7-9 and TRBJ2-1, the full variable domain reads DTGVSQNPRHKITKRGQNVTFRCDPISEHNRLYWYRQTLGQGPEFLTYFQNEAQLEKSRLLSDRFSAERPKGSFSTLEIQRTEQGDSAMYLCASSSGQGFGEQFFGPGTRLTVL.

This clonotype showed up just a few times. J is TRBJ2-1 and V is TRBV5-1, with a tentative D call TRBD1 (6 bases). With 0 bases removed from V and 5 bases from J, the gap between germline ends came to 15 bases. The CDR3 has 16 amino acids. Per the germline V gene, CDR1 is SGHRS and CDR2 is YFSETQ. CDR3 coding DNA: TGCGCCAGCAGCTTGGCCGCCGGGACACACGACAATGAGCAGTTCTTC. Residues: CASSLAAGTHDNEQFF. The full variable domain, rest sourced from reference TRBV5-1 and TRBJ2-1, is KAGVTQTPRYLIKTRGQQVTLSCSPISGHRSVSWYQQTPGQGLQFLFEYFSETQRNKGNFPGRFSGRQFSNSRSEMNVSTLELGDSALYLCASSLAAGTHDNEQFFGPGTRLTVL.

A word on this clonotype: A much larger clone sits a single nucleotide away, making a read error possible. V gene TRBV5-4 combines with J gene TRBJ2-2; D possibly uses TRBD1 or TRBD2 (5 bases each). The CDR3 spans 16 residues. Per germline, CDR1 SGHNT and CDR2 YYREEE (reference sequence). V was trimmed by 1 base and J by 8 bases, leaving 18 bases between them. The chain's CDR3 is CASSLRGPGGSGELFF. The CDR3 bases are TGTGCCAGCAGCTTGCGGGGACCGGGTGGATCGGGGGAGCTGTTTTTT.

This clonotype was counted between two and nine times. At one end, the junction sequence differs from germline, possibly due to a read error. The chain couples TRBV6-5 to TRBJ2-7, with D perhaps matching TRBD1 (5 bases). Germline CDR1 is MNHEY and CDR2 is SVGAGI. CDR3 length equals 14 residues. In DNA form, the CDR3 reads TGTGCCAGCAGTCACTCGTCTTCAGGGTACGAGCAGTACTTC. Its translation: CASSHSSSGYEQYF.

As concerns this clonotype: A much more abundant neighbour one base away suggests this may be a read error. V and J are TRBV6-6 and TRBJ2-5, with D possibly being TRBD2 (8 bases). The CDR3 is 15 amino acids. CDR1 MNHNY and CDR2 SVGAGI come from the germline V gene (reference sequence). With 5 bases removed from V and 5 bases from J, the gap between germline ends came to 18 bases. CDR3 DNA: TGTGCCAGCAGTCGGGAGGGGACAGCTTCGGAGACCCAGTACTTC. It yields the protein CASSREGTASETQYF.

The rearrangement uses TRBV7-3 and TRBJ2-5; D is possibly TRBD2 (6 bases). From germline, CDR1 is SGHTA and CDR2 FQGTGA. V lost 2 bases and J 8 bases, leaving 27 bases between the germline ends. The CDR3 has 18 residues. The CDR3 reads CASSLQGFDAGDGTTQYF. The DNA for the CDR3 is TGTGCCAGCAGCTTACAGGGCTTTGACGCCGGGGATGGGACTACCCAGTACTTC.

Regarding this clonotype: A read error may explain this, as a much larger clone is one base away. The chain recombines TRBV5-6 with TRBJ2-7; D gene ambiguous. The CDR3 is made up of 14 amino acids. Looked up from germline, CDR1 is SGHDT and CDR2 is YYEEEE. The CDR3 sequence is CASNLVARSYEQYF. In nucleotides, the CDR3 is TGTGCCAGCAACTTGGTTGCCAGAAGTTACGAGCAGTACTTC.

This clonotype occurred many times. J is TRBJ2-2 and V is TRBV24-1; D is uncertain. The germline V and J ends were trimmed by 3 bases and 0 bases, with 10 bases remaining between them. Looked up from germline, CDR1 is KGHDR and CDR2 is SFDVKD. The length of the CDR3 is 16 residues. CDR3 loop: CATSDRKASNTGELFF. The CDR3 DNA reads TGTGCCACCAGTGATCGGAAGGCCTCGAACACCGGGGAGCTGTTTTTT.

The genes are TRBV28 and TRBJ1-2; 9 bases match TRBD1. The CDR3 is 14 residues long. Germline CDR1 reads MDHEN; CDR2 reads SYDVKM. V shed 3 bases and J 8 bases; nucleotides not matched to a gene: 7. CDR3 sequence: CASSFEGQGGGYTF. In DNA, the CDR3 is TGTGCCAGCAGTTTCGAGGGACAGGGTGGCGGCTACACCTTC.

To note about this clonotype: A much larger clone is a single base away; this may be a read error. This chain uses TRBV3-2 with TRBJ2-3; the table gives TRBD2 as D, unverified against the DNA. TRBV3-2 is tagged as a pseudogene. This CDR3 is 15 amino acids long. The CDR3 sequence: CASSQTTSGRKAQYF. CDR3 DNA: TGTGCCAGCAGCCAAACGACTAGCGGGAGGAAAGCGCAGTATTTT.